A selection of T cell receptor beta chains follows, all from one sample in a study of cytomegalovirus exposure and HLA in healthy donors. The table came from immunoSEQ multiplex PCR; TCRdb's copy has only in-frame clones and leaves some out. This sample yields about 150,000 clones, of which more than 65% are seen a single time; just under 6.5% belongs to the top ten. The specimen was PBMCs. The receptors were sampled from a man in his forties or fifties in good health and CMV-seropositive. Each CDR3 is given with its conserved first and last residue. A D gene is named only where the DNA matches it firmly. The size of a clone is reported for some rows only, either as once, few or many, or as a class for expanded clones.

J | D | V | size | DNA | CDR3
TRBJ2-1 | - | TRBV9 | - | TGTGCCAGCAGCCCAGCGACCACCTACAATGAGCAGTTCTTC | CASSPATTYNEQFF
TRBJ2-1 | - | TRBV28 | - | TGTGCCAGCACTAAGACAGCTTCGAAGGGTCTTCTTATAAAGCAGTTCTTC | CASTKTASKGLLIKQFF
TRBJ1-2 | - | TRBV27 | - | TGTGCCAGCAGCCACCTAATTCGCGGGAACTATGGCTACACCTTC | CASSHLIRGNYGYTF
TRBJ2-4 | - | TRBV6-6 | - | TGTGCCAGCAGGCTCGGGGGAGCCAAAAACATTCAGTACTTC | CASRLGGAKNIQYF
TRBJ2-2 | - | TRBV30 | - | TGTGCCTGGAGTGTACTGGACCGGCGGGACTCCGGGGAGCTGTTTTTT | CAWSVLDRRDSGELFF
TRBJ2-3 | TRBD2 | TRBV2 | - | TGTGCCAGCAGTGTCGGCTCTAGCGGTAGAGATACGCAGTATTTT | CASSVGSSGRDTQYF
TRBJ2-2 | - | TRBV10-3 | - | TGTGGAACAGGGTCTAACGGGGAGCTGTTTTTT | CGTGSNGELFF
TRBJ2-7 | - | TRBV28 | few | TGTGCCAGCAGTTTTATGGGAGGGGGCTACGAGCAGTACTTC | CASSFMGGGYEQYF
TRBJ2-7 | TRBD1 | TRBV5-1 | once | TGCGCCAGCAGCTTGGCCTGGGATTCGGACAGGGAGTACGAGCAGTACTTC | CASSLAWDSDREYEQYF
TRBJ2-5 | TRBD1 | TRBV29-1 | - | TGCAGCGTTGCGGAATTGGACAGGGCGGTGACCCAGTACTTC | CSVAELDRAVTQYF
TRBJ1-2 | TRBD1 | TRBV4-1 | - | TGCGCCAGCAGCCACCTACAGGGGGGCTATGGCTACACCTTC | CASSHLQGGYGYTF
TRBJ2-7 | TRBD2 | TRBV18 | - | TGTGCCAGCTCATCAGCGGGAAGTGAGCAGTACTTC | CASSSAGSEQYF
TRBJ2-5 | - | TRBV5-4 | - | TGTGCCAGCAGCCCGGGGAGGGAGACCCAGTACTTC | CASSPGRETQYF
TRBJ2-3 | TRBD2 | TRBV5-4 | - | TGTGCCAGCAGCTCGAAAGGACTAGCGGGAGGTACAGATACGCAGTATTTT | CASSSKGLAGGTDTQYF
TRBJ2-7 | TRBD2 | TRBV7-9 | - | TGTGCCAGCAGGCATACTAGCGGGAGCCCCTACGAGCAGTACTTC | CASRHTSGSPYEQYF
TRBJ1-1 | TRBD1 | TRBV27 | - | TGTGCCAGCAGTACCCGACAGGGGAACACTGAAGCTTTCTTT | CASSTRQGNTEAFF
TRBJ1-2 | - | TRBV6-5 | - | TGTGCCAGCAGTTATGGCCACCACACCTTC | CASSYGHHTF
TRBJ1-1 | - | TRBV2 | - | TGTGCCAGCGGAGGGCGGGGGCGAGTAACTGAAGCTTTCTTT | CASGGRGRVTEAFF
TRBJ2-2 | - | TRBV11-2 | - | TGTGCCAGCAGCTTAGACGGGATGGGCGGCGGGGAGCTGTTTTTT | CASSLDGMGGGELFF